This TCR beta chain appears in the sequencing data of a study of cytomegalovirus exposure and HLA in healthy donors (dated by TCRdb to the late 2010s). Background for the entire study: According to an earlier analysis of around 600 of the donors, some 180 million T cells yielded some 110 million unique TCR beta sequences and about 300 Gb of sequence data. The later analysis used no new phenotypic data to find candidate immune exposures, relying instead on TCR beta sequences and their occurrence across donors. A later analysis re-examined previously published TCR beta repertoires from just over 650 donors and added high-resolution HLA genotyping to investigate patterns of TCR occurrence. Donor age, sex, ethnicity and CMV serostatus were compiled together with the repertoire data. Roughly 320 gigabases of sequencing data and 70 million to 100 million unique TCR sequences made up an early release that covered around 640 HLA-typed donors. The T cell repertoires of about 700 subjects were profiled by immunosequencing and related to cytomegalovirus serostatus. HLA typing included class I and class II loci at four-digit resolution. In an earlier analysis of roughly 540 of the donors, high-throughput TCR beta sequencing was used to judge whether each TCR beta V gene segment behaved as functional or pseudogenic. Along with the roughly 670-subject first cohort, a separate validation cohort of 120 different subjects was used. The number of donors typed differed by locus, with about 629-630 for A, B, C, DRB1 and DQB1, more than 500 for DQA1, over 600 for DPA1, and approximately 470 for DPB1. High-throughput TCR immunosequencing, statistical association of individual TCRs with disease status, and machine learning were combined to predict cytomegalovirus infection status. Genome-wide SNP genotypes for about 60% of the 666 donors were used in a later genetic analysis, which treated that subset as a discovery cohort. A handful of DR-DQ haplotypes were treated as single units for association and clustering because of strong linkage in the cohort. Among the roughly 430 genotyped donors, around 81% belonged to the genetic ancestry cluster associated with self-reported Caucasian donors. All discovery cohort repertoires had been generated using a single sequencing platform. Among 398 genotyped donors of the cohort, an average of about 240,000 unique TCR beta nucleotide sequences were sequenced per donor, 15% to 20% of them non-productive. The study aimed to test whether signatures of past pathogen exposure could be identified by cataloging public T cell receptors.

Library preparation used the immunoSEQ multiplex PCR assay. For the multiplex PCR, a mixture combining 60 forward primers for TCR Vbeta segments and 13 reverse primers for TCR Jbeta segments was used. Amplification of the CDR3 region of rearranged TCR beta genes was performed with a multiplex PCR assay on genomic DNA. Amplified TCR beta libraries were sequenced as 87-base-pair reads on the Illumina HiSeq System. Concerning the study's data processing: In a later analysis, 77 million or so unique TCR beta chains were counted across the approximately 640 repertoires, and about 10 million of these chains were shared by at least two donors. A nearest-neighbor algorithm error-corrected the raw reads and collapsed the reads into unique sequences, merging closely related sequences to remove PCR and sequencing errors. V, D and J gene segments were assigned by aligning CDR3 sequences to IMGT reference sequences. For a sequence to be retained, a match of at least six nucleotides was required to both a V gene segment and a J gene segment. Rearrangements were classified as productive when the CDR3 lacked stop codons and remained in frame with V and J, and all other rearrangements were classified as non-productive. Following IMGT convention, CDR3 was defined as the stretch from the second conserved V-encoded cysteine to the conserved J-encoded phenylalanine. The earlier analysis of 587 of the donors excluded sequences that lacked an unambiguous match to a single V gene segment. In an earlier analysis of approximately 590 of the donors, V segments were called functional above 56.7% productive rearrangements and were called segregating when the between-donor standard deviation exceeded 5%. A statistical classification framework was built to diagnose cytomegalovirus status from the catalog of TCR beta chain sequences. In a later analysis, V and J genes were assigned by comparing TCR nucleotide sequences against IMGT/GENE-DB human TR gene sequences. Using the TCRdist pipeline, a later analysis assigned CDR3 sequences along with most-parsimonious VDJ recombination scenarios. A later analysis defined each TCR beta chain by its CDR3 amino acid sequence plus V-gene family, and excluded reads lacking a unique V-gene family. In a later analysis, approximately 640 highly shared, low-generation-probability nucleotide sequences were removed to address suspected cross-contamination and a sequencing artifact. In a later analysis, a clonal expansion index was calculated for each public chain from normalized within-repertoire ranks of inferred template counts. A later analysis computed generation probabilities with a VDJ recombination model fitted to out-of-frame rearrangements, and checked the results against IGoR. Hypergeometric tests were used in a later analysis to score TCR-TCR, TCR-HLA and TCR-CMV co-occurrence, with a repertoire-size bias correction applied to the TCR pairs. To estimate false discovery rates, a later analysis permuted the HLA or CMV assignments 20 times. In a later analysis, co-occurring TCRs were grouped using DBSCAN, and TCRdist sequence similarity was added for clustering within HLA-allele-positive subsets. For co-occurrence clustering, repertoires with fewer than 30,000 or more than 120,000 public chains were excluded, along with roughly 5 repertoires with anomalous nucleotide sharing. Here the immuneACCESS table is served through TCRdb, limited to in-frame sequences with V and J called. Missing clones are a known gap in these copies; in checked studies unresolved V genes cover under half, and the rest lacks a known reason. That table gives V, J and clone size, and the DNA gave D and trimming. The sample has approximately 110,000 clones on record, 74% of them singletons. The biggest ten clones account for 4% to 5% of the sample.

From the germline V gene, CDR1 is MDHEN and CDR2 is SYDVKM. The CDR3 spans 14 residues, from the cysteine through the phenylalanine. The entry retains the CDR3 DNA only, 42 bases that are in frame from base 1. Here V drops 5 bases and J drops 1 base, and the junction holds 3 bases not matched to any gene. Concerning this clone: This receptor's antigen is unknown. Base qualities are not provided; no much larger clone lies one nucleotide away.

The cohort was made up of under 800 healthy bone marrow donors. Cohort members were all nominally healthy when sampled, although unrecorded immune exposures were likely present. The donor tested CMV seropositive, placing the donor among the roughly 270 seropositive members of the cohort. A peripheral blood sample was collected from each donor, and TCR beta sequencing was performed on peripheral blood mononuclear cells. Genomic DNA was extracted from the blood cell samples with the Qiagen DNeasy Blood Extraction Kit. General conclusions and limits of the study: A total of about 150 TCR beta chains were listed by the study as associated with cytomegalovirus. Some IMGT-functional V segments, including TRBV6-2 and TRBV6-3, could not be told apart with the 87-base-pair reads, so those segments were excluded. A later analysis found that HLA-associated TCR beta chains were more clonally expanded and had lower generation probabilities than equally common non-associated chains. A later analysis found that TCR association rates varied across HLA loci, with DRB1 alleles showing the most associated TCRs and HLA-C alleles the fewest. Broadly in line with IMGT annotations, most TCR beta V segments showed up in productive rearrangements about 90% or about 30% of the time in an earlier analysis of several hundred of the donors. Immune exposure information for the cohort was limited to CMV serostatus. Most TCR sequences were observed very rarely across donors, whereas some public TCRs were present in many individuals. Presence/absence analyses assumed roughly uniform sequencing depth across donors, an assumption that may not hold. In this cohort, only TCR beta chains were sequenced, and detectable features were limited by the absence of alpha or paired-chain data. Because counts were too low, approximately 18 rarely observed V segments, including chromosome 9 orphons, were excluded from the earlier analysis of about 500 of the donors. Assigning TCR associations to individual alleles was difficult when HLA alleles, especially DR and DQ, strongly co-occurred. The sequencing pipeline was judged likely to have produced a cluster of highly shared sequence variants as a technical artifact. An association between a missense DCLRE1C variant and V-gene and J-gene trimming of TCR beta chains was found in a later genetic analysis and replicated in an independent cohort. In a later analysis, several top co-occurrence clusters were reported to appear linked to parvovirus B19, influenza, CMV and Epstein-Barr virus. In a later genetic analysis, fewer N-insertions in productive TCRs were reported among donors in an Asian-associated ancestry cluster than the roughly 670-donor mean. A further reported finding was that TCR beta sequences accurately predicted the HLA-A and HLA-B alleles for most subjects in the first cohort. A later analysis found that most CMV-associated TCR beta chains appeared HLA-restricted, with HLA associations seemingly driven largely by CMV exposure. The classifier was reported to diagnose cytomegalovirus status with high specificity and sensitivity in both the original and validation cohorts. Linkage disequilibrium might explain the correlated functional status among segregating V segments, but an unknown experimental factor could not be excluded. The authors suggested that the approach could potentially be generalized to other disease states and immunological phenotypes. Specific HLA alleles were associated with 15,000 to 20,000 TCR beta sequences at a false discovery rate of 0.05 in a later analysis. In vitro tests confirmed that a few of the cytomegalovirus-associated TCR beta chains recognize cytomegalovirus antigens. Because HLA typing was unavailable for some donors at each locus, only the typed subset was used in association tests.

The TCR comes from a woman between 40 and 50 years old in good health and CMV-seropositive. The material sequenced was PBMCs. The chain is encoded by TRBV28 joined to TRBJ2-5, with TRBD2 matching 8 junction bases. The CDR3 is CASSPGGRQETQYF. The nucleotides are TGTGCCAGCAGTCCGGGGGGGCGCCAAGAGACCCAGTACTTC.